This T cell receptor (beta chain) was identified in a study of blood T cell repertoires in COVID-19. Whole-study context: Spain, Italy and the United States supplied samples that represented acute and convalescent COVID-19. Sources were T cells, B-cell-depleted T cells, or PBMCs; the material itself was cDNA or gDNA.

Germline-derived CDR1 and CDR2 are SGHDT and YYEEEE. This CDR3 region has 16 residues. Trimming pared 1 base from V and 3 bases from J, leaving 14 bases between. How the authors handled the data: Amplification of reference gene primers was used by the study to estimate nucleated cell counts. Assay: immunoSEQ multiplex PCR; the TCRdb copy retains only in-frame clones and omits some. The V and J calls and clone size are taken from that table; D and trimming were inferred from the DNA. Of roughly 80,000 clones in the sample, under 90% are singletons; the top ten hold approximately 15%. Sequencing was performed on peripheral blood. V gene TRBV5-6 combines with J gene TRBJ2-4; D perhaps matches TRBD1 (6 bases). This clonotype was sampled from a woman in her 70s with acute or convalescent COVID-19. The CDR3 is CASSLITGTSKNIQYF. CDR3 coding DNA: TGTGCCAGCAGCTTGATTACCGGGACAAGCAAAAACATTCAGTACTTC.